This TCR beta chain came from a study of shared clonotypes between healthy human individuals. All donors qualified as healthy HIV-negative adults and had experienced no recent acute infections or vaccinations. It was across several immunoSEQ plates that each subset's genomic DNA was evenly split. Data came from immunoSEQ multiplex PCR; TCRdb stores just in-frame clones and leaves some out. The repertoire holds 2,100,000 or so clones, approximately 96% seen once, with over 0.1% in the top ten. General study results and limits: Represented genetic and exposure-history diversity was restricted by having few donors. For naive CD4 cells, 4% to 6% of clonotypes were shared across a handful of donors.

Details on this clone: Its cognate antigen is unknown.

This receptor was taken from a man in his late teens or twenties in good health. Sequencing was carried out using naive CD4+ T cells sorted from blood. The subset was: CD45RA+ positively selected.

CDR3 DNA: TGCGCCAGCAGCCAAGATATCGCAGGACGCGTCTATGGCTACACCTTC. It translates to CASSQDIAGRVYGYTF. V gene TRBV4-3 combines with J gene TRBJ1-2; D uncertain. The CDR3 is 16 residues long. V was clipped by 0 bases and J by 4 bases, with 15 bases between them. Germline lookup yields CDR1 LGHNA and CDR2 YSLEER.